Given below is one TCR beta chain in context. Trimming shortened V by 3 bases and J by 2 bases, and 15 bases separated the two germline ends. Germline assignment: CDR1 SGHTS and CDR2 YDEGEE. CDR3 length: 17 amino acids. TCRdb re-called the RT-PCR reads through MiXCR, storing one row per CDR3 protein. The data show about 700,000 distinct CDR3 sequences, with 13% to 15% seen just once and roughly 3.6% held by the top ten. The chain links TRBV5-8 to TRBJ1-6, with a tentative D call TRBD1 (5 bases). Material for sequencing was memory CD4+ T cells from blood. This receptor was taken from a female donor in good health, serving as a healthy control. The CDR3 DNA reads as TGTGCCAGCAGCTCGACGGGACTAACGACCTATAATTCACCCCTCCACTTT. This encodes CASSSTGLTTYNSPLHF.